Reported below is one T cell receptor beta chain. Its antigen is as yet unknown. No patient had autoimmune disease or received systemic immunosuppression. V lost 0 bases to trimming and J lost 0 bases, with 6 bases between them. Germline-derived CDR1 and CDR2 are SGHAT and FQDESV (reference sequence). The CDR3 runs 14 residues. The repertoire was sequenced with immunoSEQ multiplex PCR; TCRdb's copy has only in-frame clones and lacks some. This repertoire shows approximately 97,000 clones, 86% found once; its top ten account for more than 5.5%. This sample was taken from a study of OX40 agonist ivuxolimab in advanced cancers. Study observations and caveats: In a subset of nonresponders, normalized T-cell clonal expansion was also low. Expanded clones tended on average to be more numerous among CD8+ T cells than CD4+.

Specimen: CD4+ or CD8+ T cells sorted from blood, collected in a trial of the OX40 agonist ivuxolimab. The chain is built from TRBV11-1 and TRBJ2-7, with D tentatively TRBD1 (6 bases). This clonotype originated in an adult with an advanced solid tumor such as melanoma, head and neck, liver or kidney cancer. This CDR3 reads CASSLADSSYEQYF. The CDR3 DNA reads TGTGCCAGCAGCTTAGCGGACAGCTCCTACGAGCAGTACTTC.